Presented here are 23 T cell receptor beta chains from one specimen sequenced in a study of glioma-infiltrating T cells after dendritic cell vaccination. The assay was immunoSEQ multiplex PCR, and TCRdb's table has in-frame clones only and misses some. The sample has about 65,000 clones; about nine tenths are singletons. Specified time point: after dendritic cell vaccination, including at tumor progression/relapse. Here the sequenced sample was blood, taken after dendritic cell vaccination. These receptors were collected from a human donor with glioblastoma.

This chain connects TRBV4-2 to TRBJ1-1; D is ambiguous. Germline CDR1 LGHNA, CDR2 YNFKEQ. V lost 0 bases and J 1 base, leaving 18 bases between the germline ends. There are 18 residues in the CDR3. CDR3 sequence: CASSQDVSTPVGNTEAFF. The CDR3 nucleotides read TGTGCCAGCAGCCAAGATGTCTCCACCCCAGTTGGGAACACTGAAGCTTTCTTT.

The CDR3: CASSPGQGGGYTF. In DNA, the CDR3 is TGTGCCAGCAGTCCCGGACAGGGAGGAGGCTACACCTTC. The chain links TRBV28 to TRBJ1-2; TRBD1 aligns across 8 bases. In germline, CDR1 is MDHEN, CDR2 SYDVKM. V was clipped by 5 bases and J by 8 bases; unmatched bases: 7. This CDR3 is built from 13 residues.

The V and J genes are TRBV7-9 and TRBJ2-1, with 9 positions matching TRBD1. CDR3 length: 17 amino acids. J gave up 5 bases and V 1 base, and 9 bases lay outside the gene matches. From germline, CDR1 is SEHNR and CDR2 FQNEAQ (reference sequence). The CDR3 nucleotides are TGTGCCAGCAGCTTAGTGACGGGACAGGGTCTTGACAATGAGCAGTTCTTC. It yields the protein CASSLVTGQGLDNEQFF.

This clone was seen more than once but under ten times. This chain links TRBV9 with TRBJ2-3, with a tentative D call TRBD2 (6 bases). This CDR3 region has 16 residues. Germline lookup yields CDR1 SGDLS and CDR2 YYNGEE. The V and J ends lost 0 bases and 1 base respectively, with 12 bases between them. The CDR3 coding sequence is TGTGCCAGCAGCGTAGACCTCGGCGGGGGCACAGATACGCAGTATTTT. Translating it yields CASSVDLGGGTDTQYF.

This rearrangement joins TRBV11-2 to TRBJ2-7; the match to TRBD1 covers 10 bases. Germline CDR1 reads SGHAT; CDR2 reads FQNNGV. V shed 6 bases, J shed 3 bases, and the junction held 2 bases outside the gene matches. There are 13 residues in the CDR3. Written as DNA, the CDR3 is TGTGCCAGCAGACGGGACAGGGGCTACGAGCAGTACTTC. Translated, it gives CASRRDRGYEQYF.

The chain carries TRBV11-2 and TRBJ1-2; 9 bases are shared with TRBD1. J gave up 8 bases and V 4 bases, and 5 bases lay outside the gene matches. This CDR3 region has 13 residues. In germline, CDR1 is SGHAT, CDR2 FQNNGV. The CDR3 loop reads CASSSGQGTGYTF. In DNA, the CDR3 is TGTGCCAGCAGCTCGGGACAGGGTACAGGCTACACCTTC. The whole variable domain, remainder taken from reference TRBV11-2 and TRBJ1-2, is EAGVAQSPRYKIIEKRQSVAFWCNPISGHATLYWYQQILGQGPKLLIQFQNNGVVDDSQLPKDRFSAERLKGVDSTLKIQPAKLEDSAVYLCASSSGQGTGYTFGSGTRLTVV.

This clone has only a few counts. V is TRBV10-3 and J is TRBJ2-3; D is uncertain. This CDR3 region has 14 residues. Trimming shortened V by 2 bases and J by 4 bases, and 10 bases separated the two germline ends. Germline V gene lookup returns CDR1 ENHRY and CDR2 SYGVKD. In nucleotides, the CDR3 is TGTGCCATCAGTGAGCCCACAGAACCAGATACGCAGTATTTT. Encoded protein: CAISEPTEPDTQYF.

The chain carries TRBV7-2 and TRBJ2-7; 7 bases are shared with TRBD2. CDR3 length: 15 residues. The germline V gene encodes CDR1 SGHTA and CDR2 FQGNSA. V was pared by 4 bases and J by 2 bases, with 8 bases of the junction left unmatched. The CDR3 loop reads CASSSRGGVPYEQYF. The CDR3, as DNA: TGTGCCAGCAGCTCTCGGGGAGGGGTCCCCTACGAGCAGTACTTC.

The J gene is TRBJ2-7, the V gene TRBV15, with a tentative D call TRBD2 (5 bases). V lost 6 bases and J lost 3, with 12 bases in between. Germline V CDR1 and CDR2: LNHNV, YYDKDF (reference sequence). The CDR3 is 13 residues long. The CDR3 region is CATSRGSNYEQYF. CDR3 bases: TGTGCCACCAGTCGGGGTTCCAACTACGAGCAGTACTTC.

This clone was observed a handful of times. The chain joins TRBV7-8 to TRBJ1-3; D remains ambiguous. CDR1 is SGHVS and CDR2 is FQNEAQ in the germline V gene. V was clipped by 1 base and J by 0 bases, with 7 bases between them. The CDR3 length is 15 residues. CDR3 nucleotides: TGTGCCAGCAGCTTAGTTCGGGGCTCTGGAAACACCATATATTTT. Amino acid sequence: CASSLVRGSGNTIYF.

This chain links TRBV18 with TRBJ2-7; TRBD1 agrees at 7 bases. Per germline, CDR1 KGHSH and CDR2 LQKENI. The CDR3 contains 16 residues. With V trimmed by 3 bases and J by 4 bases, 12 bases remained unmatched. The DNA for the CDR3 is TGTGCCAGCTCACCGAATAGAAAAACAGGGGCGTACGAGCAGTACTTC. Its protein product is CASSPNRKTGAYEQYF.

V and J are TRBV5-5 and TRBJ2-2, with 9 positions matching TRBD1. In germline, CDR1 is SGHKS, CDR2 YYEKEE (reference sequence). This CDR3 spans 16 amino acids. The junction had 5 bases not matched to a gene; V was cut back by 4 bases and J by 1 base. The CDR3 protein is CASSHLGQGNTGELFF. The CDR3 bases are TGTGCCAGCAGCCACCTGGGACAGGGGAACACCGGGGAGCTGTTTTTT.

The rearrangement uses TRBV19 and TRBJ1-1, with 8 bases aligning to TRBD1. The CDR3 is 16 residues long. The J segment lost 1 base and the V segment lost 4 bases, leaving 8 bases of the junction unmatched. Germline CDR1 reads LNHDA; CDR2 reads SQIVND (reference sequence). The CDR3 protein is CASSTLRTGWNTEAFF. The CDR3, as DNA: TGTGCCAGTAGTACCCTCCGGACAGGGTGGAACACTGAAGCTTTCTTT.

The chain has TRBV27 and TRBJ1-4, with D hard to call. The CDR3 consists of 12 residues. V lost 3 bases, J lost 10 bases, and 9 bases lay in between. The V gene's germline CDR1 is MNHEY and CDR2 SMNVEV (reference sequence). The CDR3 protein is CASSFDNSKLFF. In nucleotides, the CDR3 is TGTGCCAGCAGTTTCGACAACTCAAAACTGTTTTTT.

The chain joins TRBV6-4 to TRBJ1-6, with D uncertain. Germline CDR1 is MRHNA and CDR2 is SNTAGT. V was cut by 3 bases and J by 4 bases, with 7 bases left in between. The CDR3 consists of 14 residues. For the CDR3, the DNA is TGTGCCAGCAGTGAACTCCCTTATAATTCACCCCTCCACTTT. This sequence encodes CASSELPYNSPLHF.

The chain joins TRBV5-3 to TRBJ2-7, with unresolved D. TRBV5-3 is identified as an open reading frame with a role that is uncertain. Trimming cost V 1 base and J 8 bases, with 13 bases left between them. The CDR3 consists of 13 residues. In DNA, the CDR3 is TGTGCCAGAAGCTTGCTTAGGATTGACAAGCAGTACTTC. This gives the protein CARSLLRIDKQYF.

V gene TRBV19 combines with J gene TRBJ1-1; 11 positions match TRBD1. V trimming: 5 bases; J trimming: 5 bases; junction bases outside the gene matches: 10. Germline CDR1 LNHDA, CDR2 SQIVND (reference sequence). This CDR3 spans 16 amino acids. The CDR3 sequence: CASSLDRGRWWTEAFF. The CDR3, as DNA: TGTGCCAGTAGTTTGGACAGGGGGCGATGGTGGACTGAAGCTTTCTTT.

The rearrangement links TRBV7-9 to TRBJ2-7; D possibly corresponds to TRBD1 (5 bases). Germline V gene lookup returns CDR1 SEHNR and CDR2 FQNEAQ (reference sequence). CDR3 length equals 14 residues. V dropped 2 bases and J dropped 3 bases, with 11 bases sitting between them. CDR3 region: CASSLSQGHYEQYF. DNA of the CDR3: TGTGCCAGCAGCTTAAGCCAGGGCCACTACGAGCAGTACTTC.

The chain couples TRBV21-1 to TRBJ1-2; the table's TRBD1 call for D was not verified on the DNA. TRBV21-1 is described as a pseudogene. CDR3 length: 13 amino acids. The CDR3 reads CASRSKQDYGYTF. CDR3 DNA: TGTGCCAGCAGGTCAAAACAGGATTATGGCTACACCTTC.

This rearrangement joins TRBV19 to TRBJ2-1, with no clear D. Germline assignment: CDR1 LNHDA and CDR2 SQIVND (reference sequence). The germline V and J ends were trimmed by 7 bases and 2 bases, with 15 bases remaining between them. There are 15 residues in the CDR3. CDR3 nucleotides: TGTGCCAGTAAGTGGAGTTCAAGCGCCTACAATGAGCAGTTCTTC. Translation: CASKWSSSAYNEQFF.

Written as DNA, the CDR3 is TGTGCCAGCTCACCTTTAGGGACAGGACACAATGAGCAGTTCTTC. Protein product: CASSPLGTGHNEQFF. The chain recombines TRBV18 with TRBJ2-1, with 8 bases lining up with TRBD1. The CDR3 length is 15 residues. Germline V CDR1 and CDR2: KGHSH, LQKENI. Trimming removed 3 bases from V and 5 bases from J; junction bases left unmatched: 6.

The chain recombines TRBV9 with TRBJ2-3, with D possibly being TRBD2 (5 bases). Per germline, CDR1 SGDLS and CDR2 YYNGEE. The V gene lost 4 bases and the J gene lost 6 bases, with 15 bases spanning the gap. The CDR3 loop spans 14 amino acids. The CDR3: CASSPESSADTQYF. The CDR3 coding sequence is TGTGCCAGCAGCCCGGAGAGTAGCGCCGATACGCAGTATTTT.

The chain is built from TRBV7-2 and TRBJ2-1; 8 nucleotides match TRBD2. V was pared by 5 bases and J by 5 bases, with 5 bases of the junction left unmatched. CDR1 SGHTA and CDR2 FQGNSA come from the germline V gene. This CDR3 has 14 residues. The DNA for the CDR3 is TGTGCCAGCAGCGCGGGAGGCGCCGACAATGAGCAGTTCTTC. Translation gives CASSAGGADNEQFF.